A single sample is the source of the 21 T cell receptor beta chains below, sequenced in a study of shared T cell receptors in the human thymus. Some clones are missing from TCRdb's copy, which holds only in-frame ones; the method was immunoSEQ multiplex PCR. The sample lists approximately 730,000 clones, 70% to 90% occurring once. Another study also made use of these data, one on human thymus T cells.

Source material: thymocytes. These receptor sequences come from a girl less than two years old with a congenital heart defect.

This sequence joins TRBV27 and TRBJ1-2; 9 bases agree with TRBD1. After removal of 2 bases from V and 7 bases from J, the junction contained 5 bases not matched to a gene. The CDR3 totals 14 residues. Germline lookup yields CDR1 MNHEY and CDR2 SMNVEV (reference sequence). DNA of the CDR3: TGTGCCAGCAGTTTACCGGGACAGGGAGGTGGCTACACCTTC. Protein: CASSLPGQGGGYTF.

The chain joins TRBV6-1 to TRBJ2-2; tentative D call: TRBD1 (6 bases). Germline V lookup: CDR1 MNHNS, CDR2 SASEGT. This CDR3 has 15 amino acids. Trimming took off 2 bases at V and 1 base at J, with 8 bases between the two ends. CDR3 sequence: CASSEMTGNTGELFF. The CDR3 bases are TGTGCCAGCAGTGAAATGACAGGGAACACCGGGGAGCTGTTTTTT.

This chain links TRBV5-4 with TRBJ1-1; tentatively, D is TRBD1 (6 bases). The CDR3 has 13 residues. Germline assignment: CDR1 SGHNT and CDR2 YYREEE (reference sequence). Trimming took off 3 bases at V and 5 bases at J, with 11 bases between the two ends. The CDR3 loop is CASSYQGQTEAFF. The CDR3 coding sequence is TGTGCCAGCAGCTACCAGGGGCAAACTGAAGCTTTCTTT.

The chain combines TRBV7-9 with TRBJ2-7, with 9 positions matching TRBD1. The germline gives CDR1 SEHNR, CDR2 FQNEAQ (reference sequence). The V and J ends lost 6 bases and 6 bases, in that order; junction bases with no gene match: 21. The CDR3 sequence is 18 residues long. The CDR3 loop reads CASRPIKTPRDREGEQYF. The CDR3 nucleotides read TGTGCCAGCAGACCAATAAAGACACCCCGGGACAGGGAGGGCGAGCAGTACTTC.

In its sample, this clone was seen a few times. CDR3 amino acids: CASRPRTGILCSPLHF. CDR3 coding DNA: TGTGCCAGCAGACCCAGGACAGGGATCTTATGTTCACCCCTCCACTTT. This chain links TRBV2 with TRBJ1-6; TRBD1 aligns across 8 bases. The J segment lost 9 bases and the V segment lost 6 bases, leaving 13 bases of the junction unmatched. CDR3 length: 16 residues. Germline V gene sequence: CDR1 SNHLY, CDR2 FYNNEI.

The V and J genes are TRBV12-5 and TRBJ2-7, with D possibly matching TRBD2 (6 bases). CDR1 and CDR2 from the germline V gene are LGHNT and FRNRAP. The CDR3 covers 17 residues. Trimming took off 1 base at V and 2 bases at J, with 18 bases between the two ends. The DNA of the CDR3 is TGTGCTAGTGGTTTGGGGAAGCCGGGAGTTACGCCCTACGAGCAGTACTTC. It encodes CASGLGKPGVTPYEQYF.

The genes are TRBV21-1 and TRBJ1-5; the table gives TRBD1 as D, unverified against the DNA. TRBV21-1 is a recognized pseudogene. The CDR3 consists of 23 residues. CDR3: CASSIPISPDQGDQSNLNQPQHF. The CDR3 nucleotides read TGTGCCAGCAGCATTCCTATAAGCCCTGACCAGGGGGATCAATCAAACCTTAATCAGCCCCAGCATTTT.

V and J are TRBV5-1 and TRBJ1-1; the D is unclear. Germline V gene sequence: CDR1 SGHRS, CDR2 YFSETQ. Between the trimmed V and J ends, which lost 2 bases and 0 bases, there was a span of 11 bases. The CDR3 has 15 residues. In DNA form, the CDR3 reads TGCGCCAGCAGCTTTGGCAAGAGGGTGAACACTGAAGCTTTCTTT. It encodes CASSFGKRVNTEAFF.

This rearrangement joins TRBV6-1 to TRBJ1-4, with unresolved D. In germline, CDR1 is MNHNS, CDR2 SASEGT. CDR3 size: 13 residues. Trimming removed 3 bases at V and 11 bases at J, with 13 bases between. The CDR3 sequence is CASSERADRKLFF. The CDR3 bases are TGTGCCAGCAGTGAGCGGGCCGATAGGAAACTGTTTTTT.

J is TRBJ1-2 and V is TRBV15; no reliable D call. Trimming pared 8 bases from V and 6 bases from J, leaving 16 bases between. The CDR3 is 13 amino acids. Germline V gene sequence: CDR1 LNHNV, CDR2 YYDKDF (reference sequence). The CDR3 protein is CATADAAFHGYTF. DNA for the CDR3: TGTGCCACCGCGGATGCGGCTTTCCATGGCTACACCTTC.

The V gene is TRBV15, the J gene TRBJ1-2; 10 bases are a match to TRBD1. The ends lost 4 bases at V and 4 bases at J; junction bases unmatched: 9. This CDR3 comprises 16 residues. The germline CDR1 and CDR2 sequences are LNHNV and YYDKDF (reference sequence). DNA of the CDR3: TGTGCCACCAGCAAACTACGACAGGGGGCCGTCTATGGCTACACCTTC. Its translation is CATSKLRQGAVYGYTF.

The chain employs TRBV7-9 and TRBJ2-5; possible D gene TRBD1, 5 bases. The CDR3 is made up of 16 amino acids. Trimming cost V 4 bases and J 0 bases, with 15 bases left between them. CDR1 is SEHNR and CDR2 is FQNEAQ in the germline V gene (reference sequence). In DNA, the CDR3 is TGTGCCAGCAGCTCCCGACCCGCAGGGTACCAAGAGACCCAGTACTTC. Translation gives CASSSRPAGYQETQYF.

This chain links TRBV14 with TRBJ1-2; D might be TRBD1 (6 bases). From germline, CDR1 is SGHDN and CDR2 FVKESK. CDR3 length: 15 residues. Trimming cost V 3 bases and J 11 bases, with 22 bases left between them. CDR3 residues: CASSHFGDHRAGYTF. In nucleotides, the CDR3 is TGTGCCAGCAGCCATTTCGGGGACCACAGGGCTGGTTACACCTTC. The full variable domain, its missing parts supplied by reference TRBV14 and TRBJ1-2, is EAGVTQFPSHSVIEKGQTVTLRCDPISGHDNLYWYRRVMGKEIKFLLHFVKESKQDESGMPNNRFLAERTGGTYSTLKVQPAELEDSGVYFCASSHFGDHRAGYTFGSGTRLTVV.

This clone was observed a handful of times. V gene TRBV19 combines with J gene TRBJ2-7, with 10 bases matching TRBD1. The CDR3 spans 15 residues. The junction had 7 bases not matched to a gene; V was cut back by 3 bases and J by 5 bases. Germline V gives CDR1 LNHDA, CDR2 SQIVND (reference sequence). CDR3 DNA sequence: TGTGCCAGTAGTATGTTAGGGACAGGGGATCACGAGCAGTACTTC. Translating gives CASSMLGTGDHEQYF.

The chain links TRBV6-1 to TRBJ1-2, with 7 bases identical to TRBD1. Germline lookup yields CDR1 MNHNS and CDR2 SASEGT. The CDR3 totals 14 residues. V was clipped by 2 bases and J by 8 bases; unmatched bases: 8. CDR3 sequence (DNA): TGTGCCAGCAGTGAAATAACCACAGGGGTCGGCTACACCTTC. This sequence encodes CASSEITTGVGYTF.

The CDR3, as DNA: TGTGCCAGCAGCGTAGGATCAGGGGCGGACACTGAAGCTTTCTTT. Protein product: CASSVGSGADTEAFF. The V and J genes are TRBV9 and TRBJ1-1; weak D call: TRBD1 (6 bases). The V end lost 0 bases, the J end lost 3 bases, and 12 bases lay between the germline ends. The CDR3 covers 15 residues. Germline lookup yields CDR1 SGDLS and CDR2 YYNGEE. The whole variable domain, remainder taken from reference TRBV9 and TRBJ1-1, is DSGVTQTPKHLITATGQRVTLRCSPRSGDLSVYWYQQSLDQGLQFLIQYYNGEERAKGNILERFSAQQFPDLHSELNLSSLELGDSALYFCASSVGSGADTEAFFGQGTRLTVV.

This CDR3 reads CASSPRPGQTNTEAFF. CDR3 nucleotides: TGTGCCAGCAGCCCTCGACCCGGACAGACGAACACTGAAGCTTTCTTT. This chain connects TRBV7-2 to TRBJ1-1, with a weak D call TRBD1 (6 bases). V lost 5 bases and J 1 base, leaving 17 bases between the germline ends. This CDR3 spans 16 amino acids. CDR1 and CDR2 from the germline V gene are SGHTA and FQGNSA.

This clone was detected only a few times. The J gene is TRBJ1-1, the V gene TRBV19; weak D call: TRBD1 (5 bases). V gave up 5 bases and J gave up 0 bases, with 16 bases separating them. Germline-derived CDR1 and CDR2 are LNHDA and SQIVND (reference sequence). This CDR3 has 16 amino acids. The CDR3 protein is CASSGEGKILNTEAFF. CDR3 sequence (DNA): TGTGCCAGTAGTGGGGAGGGGAAGATTTTGAACACTGAAGCTTTCTTT.

In this sample, this clone turned up a few times. The chain uses TRBV2 and TRBJ1-2, with D unclear. Trimming stripped 5 bases from V and 8 bases from J, with 15 bases between. This CDR3 spans 13 amino acids. Per the germline V gene, CDR1 is SNHLY and CDR2 is FYNNEI. CDR3 DNA sequence: TGTGCCAGCAGTCTATTAATTTCGGAGGGCTACACCTTC. It encodes CASSLLISEGYTF.

The rearrangement links TRBV5-6 to TRBJ1-1; D call uncertain. The length of the CDR3 is 16 residues. Trimming cost V 4 bases and J 1 base, with 17 bases left between them. Germline CDR1 SGHDT, CDR2 YYEEEE. CDR3 protein: CASSPHGVKRNTEAFF. DNA for the CDR3: TGTGCCAGCAGCCCCCACGGAGTCAAAAGGAACACTGAAGCTTTCTTT. Filled out from reference TRBV5-6 and TRBJ1-1, the complete variable domain reads DAGVTQSPTHLIKTRGQQVTLRCSPKSGHDTVSWYQQALGQGPQFIFQYYEEEERQRGNFPDRFSGHQFPNYSSELNVNALLLGDSALYLCASSPHGVKRNTEAFFGQGTRLTVV.

V and J are TRBV13 and TRBJ1-3; the D is unclear. V was shortened by 2 bases and J by 2 bases, with 7 bases between the two germline ends. The CDR3 length is 14 residues. Per the germline V gene, CDR1 is PRHDT and CDR2 is FYEKMQ (reference sequence). The CDR3 nucleotides read TGTGCCAGCAGCTTACGGGTTCCTGGAAACACCATATATTTT. It is translated as CASSLRVPGNTIYF.